The clone carrying this T cell receptor (beta chain) was seen a single time. Antigen: not known. Before sequencing, viral peptide pools were used by the ViraFEST assay to expand antigen-specific CD4+ T cells. Subsequent to a culture period of approximately 11 days, CD4+ T cells were isolated. All vaccine recipients tested negative for nucleocapsid antibodies and had never contracted SARS-CoV-2 infection. Cells had half their medium changed to IL-2 medium on days 3 and 7. This sample was included in a study of vaccination effects on CD4 cells after COVID-19. Findings and caveats of the study: Nearly all vaccine-induced clones in healthy recipients recognized only SARS-CoV-2. Marked clonal contraction was seen late after vaccination (in both infection- and vaccine-induced clones). No early post-infection timepoints were available in the study, which also included few convalescent patients.

Measured with immunoSEQ multiplex PCR; TCRdb has only the in-frame clones, and not every one. The sample carries about 41,000 clones, around 77% recorded once. This TCR came from a human donor who received a COVID-19 vaccine. The sample was CD4+ T cells from PBMCs cultured with HCoV-NL63 spike peptides, taken before COVID-19 vaccination.

Here the CDR3 reads CASSFDPSGGKAGQFF. CDR3 DNA: TGCGCCAGCAGCTTTGATCCTAGCGGGGGGAAAGCGGGGCAGTTCTTC. V gene TRBV5-1 combines with J gene TRBJ2-1, with 11 positions matching TRBD2. The CDR3 has 16 residues. V lost 2 bases to trimming and J lost 12 bases; unmatched junction nucleotides: 13. Germline V lookup: CDR1 SGHRS, CDR2 YFSETQ.